This T cell receptor beta chain was sequenced for a study of spatial heterogeneity in lung cancer (dated by TCRdb to the late 2010s). For the wider study: Beta-chain transcripts were consistently detected in greater numbers than alpha-chain transcripts, which likely reflected higher beta-chain transcript abundance. In the raw uncorrected reads, each unique combination of TCR and UMI appeared on average more than ten times. TCR alpha and beta repertoires were quantitatively compared across multiple tumor regions, matched nontumor lung and blood in non-small cell lung cancer. Nonsynonymous mutation counts, determined by whole-exome sequencing of tumor tissue, were related to features of the TCR repertoire. At surgery, 200 to 250 tumor regions, roughly 63 matched nontumor lung samples and 56 PBMC samples were TCR-sequenced for both alpha and beta chains. What the work shows at the level of the full study, not this receptor alone: Confirming at a functional level the hypothesis that regional TCRs recognize regional mutations was considered to require additional single-cell paired TCR alpha and beta sequencing.

From cysteine to phenylalanine, the CDR3 is 13 amino acids long. Only CDR3 DNA is held: 39 bases, read in frame from base 1. The germline V gene gives CDR1 as SGHTS and CDR2 as YDEGEE. The V and J ends are trimmed by 7 bases and 6 bases, leaving 17 bases between them. Per the publication, the time point label means: sample taken at primary tumor resection. Donors were 72 patients with early-stage, untreated non-small cell lung cancer from the lung TRACERx cohort. TCR sequencing used whole RNA extracted from tumor and nontumor lung tissue, or from cryopreserved PBMC samples, without cell sorting. Patients were selected for TCR sequencing only if sufficient RNA was available from at least two tumor regions. A lung pathologist reviewed the tumor and adjacent nontumor lung specimens before the specimens were selected. This clonotype was detected ten times or more. It has no known antigen specificity. No per-base quality is available; no much larger clone lies one base away.

Library construction relied on 5' RACE. The listed sequencing device is NextSeq 500. The TCR library protocol attached a unique molecular identifier to each TCR cDNA molecule to allow correction of PCR and sequencing errors. In the source study's methods: TCR identification, UMI-based error correction and CDR3 extraction were performed with Decombinator tools. TCRs above a frequency of 2 per 1,000, corresponding to the top 1% of the tumor frequency distribution, were defined as expanded. Each repertoire was subsampled 100 times to 5,000 TCRs, after which Renyi diversity was computed with the R vegan package. CDR3 similarity networks were constructed using string-kernel similarity of amino acid triplets, with links drawn between CDR3s whose pairwise similarity was above 0.82. The public reads were reanalyzed by TCRdb: fastp trimming at Q25, MiXCR alignment, in-frame beta chains only. Entries are consolidated by CDR3 protein sequence, retaining the most common genes and DNA. Clone size and V and J calls follow TCRdb, not the original study. This sample lists roughly 1,400 distinct CDR3 sequences; approximately 14% were detected once. The ten biggest clones cover over 15% of the sample.

This receptor was taken from a male donor with early-stage non-small cell lung cancer. The input for sequencing was normal lung tissue next to the tumor, taken at surgery. The chain was built from TRBV5-8 and TRBJ2-7, with TRBD2 as a weak D call on 7 bases. The CDR3 corresponds to CASGPGGLSEQYF. The nucleotide sequence reads as follows: TGTGCCAGCGGTCCCGGGGGGCTAAGCGAGCAGTACTTC.